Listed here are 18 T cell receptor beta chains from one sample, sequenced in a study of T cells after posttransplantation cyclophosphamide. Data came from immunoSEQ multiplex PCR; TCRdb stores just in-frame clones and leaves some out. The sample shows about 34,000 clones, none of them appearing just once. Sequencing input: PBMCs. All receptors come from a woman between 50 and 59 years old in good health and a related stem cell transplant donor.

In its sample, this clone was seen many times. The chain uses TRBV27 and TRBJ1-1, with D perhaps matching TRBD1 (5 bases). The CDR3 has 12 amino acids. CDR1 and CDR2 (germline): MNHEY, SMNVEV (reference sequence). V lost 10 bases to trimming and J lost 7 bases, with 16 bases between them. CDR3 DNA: TGTGCCACCGGGGGGTCCCCCATTGAAGCTTTCTTT. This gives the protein CATGGSPIEAFF.

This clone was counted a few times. CDR3: CASSLGLADYLDTQYF. The CDR3 bases are TGCGCCAGCAGCTTGGGGCTAGCGGACTATCTAGATACGCAGTATTTT. This chain links TRBV5-1 with TRBJ2-3, with 7 bases lining up with TRBD2. Unmatched junction bases numbered 9, after V lost 0 bases and J lost 5 bases. The germline V gene encodes CDR1 SGHRS and CDR2 YFSETQ. This CDR3 region has 16 residues.

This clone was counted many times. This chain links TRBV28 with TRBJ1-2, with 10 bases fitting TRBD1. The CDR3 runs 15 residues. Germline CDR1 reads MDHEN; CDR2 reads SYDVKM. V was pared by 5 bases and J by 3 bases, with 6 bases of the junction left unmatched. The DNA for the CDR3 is TGTGCCAGCAGTCTCCCCGGGACAGGGGACTATGGCTACACCTTC. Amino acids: CASSLPGTGDYGYTF.

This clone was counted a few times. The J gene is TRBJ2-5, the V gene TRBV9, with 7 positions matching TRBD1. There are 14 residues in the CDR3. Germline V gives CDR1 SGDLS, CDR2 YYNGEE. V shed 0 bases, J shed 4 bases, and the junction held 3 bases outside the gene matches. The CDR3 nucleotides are TGTGCCAGCAGCGTAGATGCAGGGGGAGAGACCCAGTACTTC. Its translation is CASSVDAGGETQYF.

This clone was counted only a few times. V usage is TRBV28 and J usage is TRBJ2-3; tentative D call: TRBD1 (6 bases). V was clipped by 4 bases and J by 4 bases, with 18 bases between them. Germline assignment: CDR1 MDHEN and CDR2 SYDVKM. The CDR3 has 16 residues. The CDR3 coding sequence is TGTGCCAGCAGTTCCCCCACAGGGTCTTATGCAGATACGCAGTATTTT. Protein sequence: CASSSPTGSYADTQYF.

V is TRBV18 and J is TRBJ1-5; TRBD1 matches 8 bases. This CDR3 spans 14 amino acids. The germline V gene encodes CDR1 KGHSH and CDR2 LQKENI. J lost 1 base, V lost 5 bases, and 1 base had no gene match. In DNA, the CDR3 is TGTGCCAGCTCAGGACAGGGAAGCAATCAGCCCCAGCATTTT. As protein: CASSGQGSNQPQHF.

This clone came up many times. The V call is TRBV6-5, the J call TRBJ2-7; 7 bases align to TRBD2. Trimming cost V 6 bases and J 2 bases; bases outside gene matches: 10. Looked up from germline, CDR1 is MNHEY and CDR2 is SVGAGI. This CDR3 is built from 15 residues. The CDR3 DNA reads TGTGCCAGCAGCCGCCCCGGGACTACGACCTACGAGCAGTACTTC. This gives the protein CASSRPGTTTYEQYF.

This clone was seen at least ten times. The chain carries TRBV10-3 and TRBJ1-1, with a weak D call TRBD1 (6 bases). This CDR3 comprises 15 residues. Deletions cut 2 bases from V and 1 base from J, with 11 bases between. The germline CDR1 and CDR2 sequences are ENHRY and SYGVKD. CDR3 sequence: CAISEKQGPNTEAFF. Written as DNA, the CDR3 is TGTGCCATCAGTGAGAAACAGGGACCGAACACTGAAGCTTTCTTT.

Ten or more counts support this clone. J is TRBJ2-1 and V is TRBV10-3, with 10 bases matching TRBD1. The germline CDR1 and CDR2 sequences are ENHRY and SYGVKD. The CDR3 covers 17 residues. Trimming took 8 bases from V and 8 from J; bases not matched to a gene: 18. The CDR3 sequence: CAIGGGVATGGLDEQFF. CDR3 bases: TGTGCCATCGGAGGGGGTGTCGCGACAGGGGGCCTCGATGAGCAGTTCTTC.

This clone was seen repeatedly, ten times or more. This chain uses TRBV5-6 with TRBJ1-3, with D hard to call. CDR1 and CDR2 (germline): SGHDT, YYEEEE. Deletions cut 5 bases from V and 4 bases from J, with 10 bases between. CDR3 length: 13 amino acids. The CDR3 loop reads CASSNGEGNTIYF. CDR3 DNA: TGTGCCAGCAGTAACGGGGAGGGAAACACCATATATTTT.

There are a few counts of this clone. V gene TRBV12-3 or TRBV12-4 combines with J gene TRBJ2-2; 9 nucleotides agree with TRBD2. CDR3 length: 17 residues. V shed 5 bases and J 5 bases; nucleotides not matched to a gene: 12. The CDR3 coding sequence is TGTGCCAGCAGTCCCGCAGGGAGCGGGAGGAGGACCGGGGAGCTGTTTTTT. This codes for CASSPAGSGRRTGELFF.

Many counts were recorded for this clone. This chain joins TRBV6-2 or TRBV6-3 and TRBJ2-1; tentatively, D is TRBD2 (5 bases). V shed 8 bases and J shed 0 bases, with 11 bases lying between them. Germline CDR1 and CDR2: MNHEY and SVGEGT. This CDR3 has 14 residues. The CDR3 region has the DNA TGTGCCAGCCGTCCCCGGGGCTCCTACAATGAGCAGTTCTTC. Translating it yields CASRPRGSYNEQFF.

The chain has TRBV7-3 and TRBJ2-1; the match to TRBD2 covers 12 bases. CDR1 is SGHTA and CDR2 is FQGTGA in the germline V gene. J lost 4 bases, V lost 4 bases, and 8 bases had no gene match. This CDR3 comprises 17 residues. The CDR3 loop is CASSSSGLAGRYNEQFF. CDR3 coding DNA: TGTGCCAGCAGCTCTAGCGGACTAGCGGGGCGATACAATGAGCAGTTCTTC.

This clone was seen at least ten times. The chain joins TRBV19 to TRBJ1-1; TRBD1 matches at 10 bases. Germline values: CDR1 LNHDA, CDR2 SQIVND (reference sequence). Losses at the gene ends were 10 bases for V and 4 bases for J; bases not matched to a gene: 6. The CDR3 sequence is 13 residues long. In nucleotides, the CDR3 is TGTGCCACCGGGACAGGGGTGAGCACTGAAGCTTTCTTT. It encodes CATGTGVSTEAFF.

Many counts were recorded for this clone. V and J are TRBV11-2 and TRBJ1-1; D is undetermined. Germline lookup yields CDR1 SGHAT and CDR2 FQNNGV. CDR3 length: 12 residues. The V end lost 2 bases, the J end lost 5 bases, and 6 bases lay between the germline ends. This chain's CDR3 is CASSLSTTEAFF. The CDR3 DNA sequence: TGTGCCAGCAGCTTATCTACGACTGAAGCTTTCTTT.

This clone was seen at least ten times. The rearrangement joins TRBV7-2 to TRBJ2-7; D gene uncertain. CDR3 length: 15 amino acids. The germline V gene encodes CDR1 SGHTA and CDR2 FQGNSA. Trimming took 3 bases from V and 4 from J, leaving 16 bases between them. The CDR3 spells CASSFSLKGVYEQYF. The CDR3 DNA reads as TGTGCCAGCAGCTTCTCCCTCAAGGGTGTATACGAGCAGTACTTC.

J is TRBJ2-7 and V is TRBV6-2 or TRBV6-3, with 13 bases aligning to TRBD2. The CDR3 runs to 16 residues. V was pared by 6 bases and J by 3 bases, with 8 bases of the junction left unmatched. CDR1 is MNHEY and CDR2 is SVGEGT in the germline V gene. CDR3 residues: CASRPLRTSGSYEQYF. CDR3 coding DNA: TGTGCCAGCAGACCACTCCGGACTAGCGGGAGCTACGAGCAGTACTTC.

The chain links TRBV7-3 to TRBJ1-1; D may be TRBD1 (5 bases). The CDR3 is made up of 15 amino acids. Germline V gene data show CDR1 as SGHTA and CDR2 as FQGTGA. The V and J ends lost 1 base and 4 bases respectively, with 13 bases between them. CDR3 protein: CASSLKAGGGTEAFF. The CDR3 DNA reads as TGTGCCAGCAGCTTAAAGGCCGGGGGGGGCACTGAAGCTTTCTTT.